This TCR beta chain comes out of a study of blood T cell repertoires in COVID-19. The junction had 6 bases not matched to a gene; V was cut back by 3 bases and J by 7 bases. CDR3 length: 16 residues. Looked up from germline, CDR1 is LGHDT and CDR2 is YNNKEL (reference sequence). The authors' processing: Amplification of reference gene primers was used by the study to estimate nucleated cell counts. Generated by immunoSEQ multiplex PCR, the TCRdb table keeps only in-frame clones and is missing some. V and J calls and clone size follow that table, whereas D and trimming were derived from the DNA. Found here are 300,000 to 350,000 clones, about nine tenths of them singletons; the top ten hold approximately 2.4%. This clone has just one count.

This sequence originates from a man aged 18 to 30 with active or convalescent COVID-19. The gene calls are TRBV3-1 (or the pseudogene TRBV3-2) and TRBJ1-6, with TRBD1 identical over 10 bases. Sample: peripheral blood. CDR3 sequence: CASSHTGTGVNSPLHF. CDR3 DNA sequence: TGTGCCAGCAGCCACACGGGGACAGGGGTGAATTCACCCCTCCACTTT.